The clone carrying this TCR beta chain has a handful of counts. Its specificity is not known. The sample originates from a study of T-cell reconstitution after alpha-beta-depleted transplantation in children. Notes on the study in general: About two months after transplant, alpha-beta T cells reportedly came from several hundred expanded graft clones. From surviving recipient T cells and thymic progenitors came the high day-60 TCRbeta diversity observed in some patients. Fresh T-cell production supplied most of the T-cell counts and diversity seen one year after transplant.

Unique molecular identifiers were used to barcode this TCRbeta library. TCRdb called the PCR reads again in MiXCR, with one record for every CDR3 protein. The table lists more than 85,000 distinct CDR3 sequences, 5% to 6% of them singletons. Trimming removed 1 base from V and 6 bases from J; junction bases left unmatched: 10. From germline, CDR1 is SGHRS and CDR2 YFSETQ. This CDR3 comprises 17 residues. The source material was PBMCs, mostly from graft donor cells, sampled 60 days after TCRalphabeta/CD19-depleted stem cell transplant. The source is a female patient aged 2-15 years who had a stem cell transplant for Fanconi anemia, so the T cells may come from the graft donor. This chain connects TRBV5-1 to TRBJ1-2, with 12 bases lining up with TRBD1. In nucleotides, the CDR3 is TGCGCCAGCAGCTTGCCGGTAACGGGACAGGGGGCGAATGGCTACACCTTC. It translates to CASSLPVTGQGANGYTF. Variable domain in full (rest from reference TRBV5-1 and TRBJ1-2): KAGVTQTPRYLIKTRGQQVTLSCSPISGHRSVSWYQQTPGQGLQFLFEYFSETQRNKGNFPGRFSGRQFSNSRSEMNVSTLELGDSALYLCASSLPVTGQGANGYTFGSGTRLTVV.